These T cell receptor beta chains were read from a single sample in a study of blood T cells in healthy people across ages. MiXCR, run by TCRdb on the 5' RACE reads, gives a single entry per CDR3 protein. The table lists about 630,000 distinct CDR3 sequences, 20% to 25% of them singletons. The sequenced sample consisted of blood. Receptors originate from a man between 65 and 80 years old in good health. Both conserved end residues are part of each CDR3. The order of the fields is CDR3 length, clone size, J gene, V gene, D gene, CDR3 DNA, CDR3 protein. D genes are given only for firm matches. Part of the rows lack a size; the others show once, few, many or a class for expanded clones.

length: 14
size: .
J: TRBJ2-1
V: TRBV19
D: .
DNA: TGTGCCAGTAGTAGCGTCGGACCCTACAATGAGCAGTTCTTC
CDR3: CASSSVGPYNEQFF

length: 16
size: .
J: TRBJ1-2
V: TRBV6-7
D: .
DNA: TGTGCCAGCAGCCCCGATGGCCCGGGGATCAACTATGGCTACACCTTC
CDR3: CASSPDGPGINYGYTF

length: 17
size: few
J: TRBJ2-7
V: TRBV7-4
D: .
DNA: TGTGCCAGCAGCTCCCTGGGGCTTTGCGGGGCCTCCTACGAGCAGTACTTC
CDR3: CASSSLGLCGASYEQYF

length: 13
size: .
J: TRBJ2-5
V: TRBV20-1
D: .
DNA: TGCAGTGCTATAGGATCGGGGACGGAGACCCAGTACTTC
CDR3: CSAIGSGTETQYF

length: 12
size: .
J: TRBJ2-2
V: TRBV20-1
D: .
DNA: TGCAGTGCTAGCACAGAAACCGGGGAGCTGTTTTTT
CDR3: CSASTETGELFF

length: 14
size: .
J: TRBJ1-1
V: TRBV28
D: .
DNA: TGTGCCAGCAGTTTAGTATTGGAGGGGACTGAAGCTTTCTTT
CDR3: CASSLVLEGTEAFF

length: 14
size: few
J: TRBJ2-1
V: TRBV20-1
D: TRBD2
DNA: TGCAGTGCTAGTGTTAGCGGGGCCTACAATGAGCAGTTCTTC
CDR3: CSASVSGAYNEQFF

length: 15
size: .
J: TRBJ2-1
V: TRBV10-3
D: TRBD2
DNA: TGTGCCATCAGTGGGGGCGGGAGTAGGGACAATGAGCAGTTCTTC
CDR3: CAISGGGSRDNEQFF

length: 13
size: many
J: TRBJ2-7
V: TRBV20-1
D: .
DNA: TGCAGTGCCTCCGGGACACCTGCCTACGAGCAGTACTTC
CDR3: CSASGTPAYEQYF

length: 16
size: .
J: TRBJ2-2
V: TRBV5-5
D: .
DNA: TGTGCCAGCAGCACAGGACGGGGATTAAGTGCCGGGGAGCTGTTTTTT
CDR3: CASSTGRGLSAGELFF

length: 16
size: few
J: TRBJ1-4
V: TRBV3-1
D: .
DNA: TGTGCCAGCAGCCAGTTTACGGGCCAAACTAATGAAAAACTGTTTTTT
CDR3: CASSQFTGQTNEKLFF

length: 17
size: .
J: TRBJ2-5
V: TRBV3-1
D: .
DNA: TGTGCCAGCAGCCAAGGACTGATGCTAAAGTACCAAGAGACCCAGTACTTC
CDR3: CASSQGLMLKYQETQYF

length: 16
size: many
J: TRBJ2-1
V: TRBV11-3
D: .
DNA: TGTGCCAGCAGCCCAGCGGACGGGAGTGGCTACAATGAGCAGTTCTTC
CDR3: CASSPADGSGYNEQFF

length: 17
size: .
J: TRBJ2-1
V: TRBV7-9
D: .
DNA: TGTGCCAGCAGCAAGAACAGGGGGCTAGCGGGAGTCAATGAGCAGTTCTTC
CDR3: CASSKNRGLAGVNEQFF

length: 15
size: once
J: TRBJ2-5
V: TRBV6-5
D: TRBD2
DNA: TGTGCCAGCAGTCTTGGGACTAGCGGGAGAGAGGTGCAGTACTTC
CDR3: CASSLGTSGREVQYF

length: 16
size: .
J: TRBJ2-1
V: TRBV7-9
D: .
DNA: TGTGCCAGCAGCTTAGTCTTACTAGCCTCCTACAATGAGCAGTTCTTC
CDR3: CASSLVLLASYNEQFF

length: 14
size: few
J: TRBJ2-1
V: TRBV3-1
D: .
DNA: TGTGCCAGCAGCCAAGGGGTAGGTGATGGTGAGCAGTTCTTC
CDR3: CASSQGVGDGEQFF

length: 15
size: .
J: TRBJ2-1
V: TRBV20-1
D: TRBD1
DNA: TGCAGTGCCTCAACCGGGACAGGGACCTACAATGAGCAGTTCTTC
CDR3: CSASTGTGTYNEQFF

length: 14
size: .
J: TRBJ2-1
V: TRBV10-2
D: TRBD2
DNA: TGCGCCAGCAGTGAAAGCGGGAGTTACGATGAGCAGTTCTTC
CDR3: CASSESGSYDEQFF

length: 16
size: .
J: TRBJ2-1
V: TRBV24-1
D: TRBD2
DNA: TGTGCCACCAGTGATTTGCAAGCGGGGGGCTTAAGTGAGCAGTTCTTC
CDR3: CATSDLQAGGLSEQFF

length: 14
size: few
J: TRBJ2-1
V: TRBV29-1
D: TRBD1
DNA: TGCAGCGCCGACAGGGGTTGGTCCTACAATGAGCAGTTCTTC
CDR3: CSADRGWSYNEQFF

length: 13
size: .
J: TRBJ2-3
V: TRBV21-1
D: .
DNA: .
CDR3: CASVGQGTDTQYF

length: 13
size: .
J: TRBJ2-2
V: TRBV7-9
D: TRBD2
DNA: TGTGCCATCGGACTAGCGGGAGCCGGGGAGCTGTTTTTT
CDR3: CAIGLAGAGELFF

length: 14
size: .
J: TRBJ1-5
V: TRBV28
D: .
DNA: TGTGCCAGCAGTTTATTTGGGAGCAATCAGCCCCAGCATTTT
CDR3: CASSLFGSNQPQHF

length: 17
size: few
J: TRBJ2-5
V: TRBV3-1
D: TRBD1
DNA: TGTGCCAGCAGCCAAGATCTAACGGACAGGGGGCTAGAGACCCAGTACTTC
CDR3: CASSQDLTDRGLETQYF

length: 17
size: .
J: TRBJ2-7
V: TRBV7-6
D: .
DNA: TGTGCCAGCAGCTTAGAGCGGCCAGGTCCTTTGACCTACGAGCAGTACTTC
CDR3: CASSLERPGPLTYEQYF

length: 15
size: few
J: TRBJ2-5
V: TRBV6-1
D: TRBD2
DNA: TGTGCCAGCAGTACTAGCGGGAGGGCCCTTGAGACCCAGTACTTC
CDR3: CASSTSGRALETQYF

length: 15
size: .
J: TRBJ2-1
V: TRBV25-1
D: TRBD2
DNA: TGTGCCAGCAGTGGTGAGCGGGAGAGCTACAATGAGCAGTTCTTC
CDR3: CASSGERESYNEQFF

length: 12
size: few
J: TRBJ2-7
V: TRBV20-1
D: .
DNA: TGCAGTGCTAATGGAGGAACCTACGAGCAGTACTTC
CDR3: CSANGGTYEQYF

length: 13
size: .
J: TRBJ2-1
V: TRBV2
D: TRBD2
DNA: TGTGCCAGCACCGGGACTAGCGAAGATGAGCAGTTCTTC
CDR3: CASTGTSEDEQFF

length: 15
size: .
J: TRBJ2-1
V: TRBV10-3
D: .
DNA: TGTGCCATCAGTGTAAGCGTGAGTAGGAACAATGAGCAGTTCTTC
CDR3: CAISVSVSRNNEQFF

length: 15
size: .
J: TRBJ2-3
V: TRBV11-2
D: TRBD2
DNA: TGTGCCAGCAGTCTTAGCGGGAGGGCCTCAGATACGCAGTATTTT
CDR3: CASSLSGRASDTQYF

length: 16
size: .
J: TRBJ2-2
V: TRBV6-1
D: TRBD1
DNA: TGTGCCAGCAGTCGGGACAGGGGGCTGAACACCGGGGAGCTGTTTTTT
CDR3: CASSRDRGLNTGELFF

length: 14
size: few
J: TRBJ1-5
V: TRBV5-1
D: .
DNA: TGCGCCAGCAGCTTGGACGGGGGGGAACAGCCCCAGCATTTT
CDR3: CASSLDGGEQPQHF

length: 15
size: .
J: TRBJ2-5
V: TRBV4-1
D: .
DNA: TGCGCCAGCAGCCAGGAAAGAGAGTACCAAGAGACCCAGTACTTC
CDR3: CASSQEREYQETQYF

length: 13
size: .
J: TRBJ1-6
V: TRBV2
D: TRBD1
DNA: TGTGCCAGCAGTGGGGACAGGGTATCACCCCTCCACTTT
CDR3: CASSGDRVSPLHF

length: 14
size: .
J: TRBJ2-5
V: TRBV2
D: TRBD2
DNA: TGTGCCAGCAGAGAAACTAGCGGTCCCGGGTCCCAGTACTTC
CDR3: CASRETSGPGSQYF